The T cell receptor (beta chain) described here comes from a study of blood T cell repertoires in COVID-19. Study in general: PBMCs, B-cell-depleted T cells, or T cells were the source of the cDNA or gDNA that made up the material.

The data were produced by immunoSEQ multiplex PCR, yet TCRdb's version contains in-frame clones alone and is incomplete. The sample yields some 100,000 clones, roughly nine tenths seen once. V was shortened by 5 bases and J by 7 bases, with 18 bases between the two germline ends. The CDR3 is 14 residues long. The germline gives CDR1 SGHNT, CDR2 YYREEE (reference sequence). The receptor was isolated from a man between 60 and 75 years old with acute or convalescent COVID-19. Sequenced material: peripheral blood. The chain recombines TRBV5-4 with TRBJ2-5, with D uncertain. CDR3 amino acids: CASSQTTNFGTQYF. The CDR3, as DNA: TGTGCCAGCAGTCAGACAACCAACTTTGGGACCCAGTACTTC.